This T cell receptor beta chain was profiled in a study of T cells after yellow fever vaccination. Study-wide points: Reappearance after the booster was seen for most primary-vaccination clones, at 95% to 96% CD4 and 80% to 90% CD8. Contaminating bulk clonotypes could be abundant in FACS-sorted repertoires.

CDR1 and CDR2 from the germline V gene are LNHNV and YYDKDF (reference sequence). Trimming pared 2 bases from V and 4 bases from J, leaving 9 bases between. This CDR3 spans 14 amino acids. MiXCR, run by TCRdb on the 5' RACE reads, gives a single entry per CDR3 protein. Here the sample spans 450,000 to 550,000 distinct CDR3 sequences, about 19% being singletons. Comments on this clonotype: Its antigen remains unidentified.

The V gene is TRBV15, the J gene TRBJ2-1, with D unclear. The input for sequencing was PBMCs, taken 15 days after the yellow fever booster vaccination. This sequence originates from a young man who received the YFV17D yellow fever vaccine. CDR3 amino acids: CATSRPGRYNEQFF. DNA for the CDR3: TGTGCCACCAGCAGACCCGGACGGTACAATGAGCAGTTCTTC.